This TCR beta chain is drawn from a study of T cells after yellow fever vaccination. General study results and limits: FACS-sorted repertoires could contain abundant clonotypes contaminating from the bulk population.

V dropped 6 bases and J dropped 8; count of bases not matched to a gene: 9. CDR3 length: 14 residues. Regarding this clonotype: The antigen remains undetermined.

The authors made TCR cDNA by 5'RACE template switching, adding a universal primer site and UMIs. From the 5' RACE reads, TCRdb called clonotypes with MiXCR, one entry per CDR3 protein. The sample holds almost 600,000 distinct CDR3 sequences; 13% are singletons and the top ten take over 11%. Source: PBMCs, taken on the day of the yellow fever booster vaccination. This chain links TRBV12-3 or TRBV12-4 with TRBJ2-1, with TRBD2 matching 8 bases. The source is a man younger than 40 who received the YFV17D yellow fever vaccine. The CDR3 sequence is CASSPGLGIDEQFF. In nucleotides, the CDR3 is TGTGCCAGCAGCCCGGGACTAGGGATCGATGAGCAGTTCTTC.